Listed below are T cell receptor beta chains from one sample, sequenced in a study of cytomegalovirus exposure and HLA in healthy donors. The protocol was immunoSEQ multiplex PCR, while the TCRdb copy is restricted to in-frame clones and leaves out a portion. The table lists about 200,000 clones, 82% of them singletons. Material: PBMCs. The receptor source for this set is a woman in her forties in good health and CMV-seronegative. Each CDR3 is given with its conserved first and last residue. The D gene is left open where the match is weak. Not all rows give a size; the values are once, few, many and, for expanded clones, a class.

D: TRBD1; V: TRBV2; size: -; J: TRBJ2-3; DNA: TGTGCCAGCAGTGAACCTCTGGACAGGGGGCTCCGTACAGATACGCAGTATTTT; CDR3: CASSEPLDRGLRTDTQYF
D: -; V: TRBV4-1; size: -; J: TRBJ1-1; DNA: TGCGCCAGCAGCCAACACCAGCCAGGGGAGAACACTGAAGCTTTCTTT; CDR3: CASSQHQPGENTEAFF
D: -; V: TRBV5-4; size: -; J: TRBJ2-7; DNA: TGTGCCAGCGCCCCAAAAGCAGGTGTCGTCTACGAGCAGTACTTC; CDR3: CASAPKAGVVYEQYF
D: TRBD2; V: TRBV4-1; size: -; J: TRBJ2-7; DNA: TGCGCCAGCAGCCCCAGCGGGAGTGGCGAGCAGTACTTC; CDR3: CASSPSGSGEQYF
D: -; V: TRBV6-1; size: -; J: TRBJ2-5; DNA: TGTGCCAGCAGTAGCCCCCTCGAGCTAGAGACCCAGTACTTC; CDR3: CASSSPLELETQYF
D: TRBD2; V: TRBV15; size: -; J: TRBJ2-7; DNA: TGTGCCACGGCCAAGCGGGGTTCTGACGAGCAGTACTTC; CDR3: CATAKRGSDEQYF
D: -; V: TRBV7-2; size: -; J: TRBJ1-2; DNA: TGTGCCAGCAGCCCGGGCCAGAGAGGGGGCTACACCTTC; CDR3: CASSPGQRGGYTF
D: TRBD2; V: TRBV27; size: -; J: TRBJ2-2; DNA: TGTGCCAGCAGTACCCCCTACACGGGAGGATTCACCGGGGAGCTGTTTTTT; CDR3: CASSTPYTGGFTGELFF
D: -; V: TRBV7-9; size: once; J: TRBJ1-2; DNA: TGTTCCAGCAGCTTATATAGCGGAGGGGATGGCTACACCTTC; CDR3: CSSSLYSGGDGYTF
D: -; V: TRBV7-2; size: many; J: TRBJ1-2; DNA: TGTGCCAGCAGCTTAGGTCAGCGACTCAATGGCTACACCTTC; CDR3: CASSLGQRLNGYTF
D: -; V: TRBV5-1; size: -; J: TRBJ1-1; DNA: TGCGCCAGCAGATTGGACAGCATGAACACTGAAGCTTTCTTT; CDR3: CASRLDSMNTEAFF
D: -; V: TRBV6-1; size: few; J: TRBJ2-6; DNA: TGTGCCAGCAGTGAAGCAAGGACAGCCGTCCTGACTTTC; CDR3: CASSEARTAVLTF
D: -; V: TRBV30; size: -; J: TRBJ1-4; DNA: TGTGCCTGGTCTCAGGTTAATGAAAAACTGTTTTTT; CDR3: CAWSQVNEKLFF
D: -; V: TRBV5-1; size: -; J: TRBJ2-5; DNA: TGCGCCAGTGGAAGGACTCAGCAAGAGACCCAGTACTTC; CDR3: CASGRTQQETQYF
D: TRBD1; V: TRBV18; size: -; J: TRBJ2-7; DNA: TGTGCCAGCTCACCGACCGGGACAGAGAACTACGAGCAGTACTTC; CDR3: CASSPTGTENYEQYF
D: -; V: TRBV10-2; size: -; J: TRBJ2-7; DNA: TGCGCCAGCAGTGAGTCGCTGGGGCAGGGCACCTACGAGCAGTACTTC; CDR3: CASSESLGQGTYEQYF
D: -; V: TRBV18; size: -; J: TRBJ2-5; DNA: TGTGCCAGCTCACCCCCTAGCGCCCAAGAGACCCAGTACTTC; CDR3: CASSPPSAQETQYF
D: -; V: TRBV19; size: -; J: TRBJ1-1; DNA: TGTGCCAGTAGTATGGGAGGTTACAACACTGAAGCTTTCTTT; CDR3: CASSMGGYNTEAFF
D: -; V: TRBV6-6; size: -; J: TRBJ2-7; DNA: TGTGCCAGCAGACACAGGGAAGCCGAGCAGTACTTC; CDR3: CASRHREAEQYF
D: -; V: TRBV29-1; size: -; J: TRBJ1-2; DNA: TGCAGCGGCGTCAGGGAGGAGGGCTATGGCTACACCTTC; CDR3: CSGVREEGYGYTF
D: TRBD1; V: TRBV5-3; size: -; J: TRBJ1-4; DNA: TGTGCCAGAAGCCCCCATACCCGGGACAGGGGTCGGACGACTAATGAAAAACTGTTTTTT; CDR3: CARSPHTRDRGRTTNEKLFF
D: TRBD1; V: TRBV5-1; size: -; J: TRBJ2-2; DNA: TGCGCCAGCAGCCCTGGACAGGGGTACACCGGGGAGCTGTTTTTT; CDR3: CASSPGQGYTGELFF
D: -; V: TRBV27; size: -; J: TRBJ2-7; DNA: TGTGCCAGCAGCCCCAGCTCCTACGAGCAGTACTTC; CDR3: CASSPSSYEQYF
D: TRBD2; V: TRBV27; size: -; J: TRBJ2-1; DNA: TGTGCCAGCAGTCCCCTCTCGCGGGCGGGAGGTAATGAGCAGTTCTTC; CDR3: CASSPLSRAGGNEQFF
D: TRBD1; V: TRBV4-1; size: -; J: TRBJ2-2; DNA: TGCGCCAGCAGCCAAGCTGGGGGACAGGGGGCGGTCGGGGAGCTGTTTTTT; CDR3: CASSQAGGQGAVGELFF
D: TRBD1; V: TRBV2; size: -; J: TRBJ1-2; DNA: TGTGCCAGCACCAGAACCGGGACAGCGCAGTATGGCTACACCTTC; CDR3: CASTRTGTAQYGYTF
D: -; V: TRBV7-2; size: once; J: TRBJ1-1; DNA: TGTGCCAGCAGCTCCGGGAGCATGAACACTGAAGCTTTCTTT; CDR3: CASSSGSMNTEAFF
D: -; V: TRBV27; size: -; J: TRBJ2-1; DNA: TGTGCCAGCAGTTTATCGGCCTTCAATGAGCAGTTCTTC; CDR3: CASSLSAFNEQFF
D: -; V: TRBV7-2; size: -; J: TRBJ1-1; DNA: TGTGCCAGCAGCTGGGGGGGGGACACTGAAGCTTTCTTT; CDR3: CASSWGGDTEAFF
D: -; V: TRBV25-1; size: -; J: TRBJ1-4; DNA: TGTGCCAGCAATGTACTGGACAGCGCTAATGAAAAACTGTTTTTT; CDR3: CASNVLDSANEKLFF
D: TRBD2; V: TRBV5-4; size: -; J: TRBJ2-1; DNA: TGTGCCAGCAGCCCTATGGGACTAGCGGGGAAGGACAATGAGCAGTTCTTC; CDR3: CASSPMGLAGKDNEQFF
D: TRBD2; V: TRBV7-2; size: -; J: TRBJ2-1; DNA: TGTGCCAGCAGCCCCCATTTAGCGGGAGTCTTCAATGAGCAGTTCTTC; CDR3: CASSPHLAGVFNEQFF
D: -; V: TRBV6-1; size: -; J: TRBJ2-7; DNA: TGTGCCAGCAGACGACAGCTTACCTACGAGCAGTACTTC; CDR3: CASRRQLTYEQYF
D: TRBD2; V: TRBV2; size: -; J: TRBJ2-7; DNA: TGTGCCAGCACAGGACTAGCGGAGACCTACGAGCAGTACTTC; CDR3: CASTGLAETYEQYF
D: -; V: TRBV7-9; size: -; J: TRBJ2-7; DNA: TGTGCCAGCAGCTTAGGATCGGGGGACGAGCAGTACTTC; CDR3: CASSLGSGDEQYF
D: TRBD1; V: TRBV5-1; size: -; J: TRBJ1-2; DNA: TGCGCCAGCAGCTTGGCTACCGGGACAGGGAATGGCTACACCTTC; CDR3: CASSLATGTGNGYTF
D: -; V: TRBV2; size: -; J: TRBJ2-7; DNA: TGTGCCAGCAGTGAAGCGCTCAGGGGTAAGGGCGAGCAGTACTTC; CDR3: CASSEALRGKGEQYF
D: -; V: TRBV7-9; size: -; J: TRBJ2-2; DNA: TGTGCCAGCCCCCTAAATACCGGGGAGCTGTTTTTT; CDR3: CASPLNTGELFF
D: -; V: TRBV2; size: few; J: TRBJ2-5; DNA: TGTGCCAGCAGTGACTTTCGGGAGACCCAGTACTTC; CDR3: CASSDFRETQYF
D: -; V: TRBV29-1; size: -; J: TRBJ2-7; DNA: TGCAGCATCAGACTGGGAGAGACTTCCTACGAGCAGTACTTC; CDR3: CSIRLGETSYEQYF
D: TRBD1; V: TRBV7-9; size: -; J: TRBJ1-4; DNA: TGTGCCAGCAGCCCCCGACAGGGGCTCGGGGTGTTTTTT; CDR3: CASSPRQGLGVFF
D: TRBD1; V: TRBV30; size: -; J: TRBJ1-2; DNA: TGTGCCTGGAGCCCTCGGACAGGGGGTAGTGGCTACACCTTC; CDR3: CAWSPRTGGSGYTF
D: -; V: TRBV11-2; size: few; J: TRBJ2-5; DNA: TGTGCCAGCAGCTTAGATTACTCTCAAGAGACCCAGTACTTC; CDR3: CASSLDYSQETQYF
D: TRBD2; V: TRBV7-2; size: -; J: TRBJ2-3; DNA: TGTGCCAGCAGCTCACCGGGACTAGCGAATCGGGGAACGCAGTATTTT; CDR3: CASSSPGLANRGTQYF
D: TRBD1; V: TRBV4-2; size: -; J: TRBJ1-5; DNA: TGTGCCAGCAGCCAAATGGGGGGACAGGGCGACAATCAGCCCCAGCATTTT; CDR3: CASSQMGGQGDNQPQHF
D: -; V: TRBV7-2; size: -; J: TRBJ1-2; DNA: TGTGCCAGCACCTGGACAGCTAACTATGGCTACACCTTC; CDR3: CASTWTANYGYTF
D: -; V: TRBV6-6; size: -; J: TRBJ2-7; DNA: TGTGCCAGCAGTAAGGACAGCTACGAGCAGTACTTC; CDR3: CASSKDSYEQYF
D: -; V: TRBV5-1; size: -; J: TRBJ2-3; DNA: TGCGCCAGCAGCTTTTCCAGGATCGGAACTAGCACAGATACGCAGTATTTT; CDR3: CASSFSRIGTSTDTQYF
D: -; V: TRBV27; size: -; J: TRBJ2-1; DNA: TGTGCCAGCAGGGAGGAGGGGCCACGGAATGAGCAGTTCTTC; CDR3: CASREEGPRNEQFF
D: TRBD1; V: TRBV28; size: -; J: TRBJ2-1; DNA: TGTGCCAGCGGAGCTTCCGGGACAGGGGCCTACAATGAGCAGTTCTTC; CDR3: CASGASGTGAYNEQFF
D: TRBD1; V: TRBV4-1; size: -; J: TRBJ1-1; DNA: TGCGCCAGCAGCCCCACAGGGGGCCTTGCTGAAGCTTTCTTT; CDR3: CASSPTGGLAEAFF
D: TRBD2; V: TRBV5-1; size: -; J: TRBJ2-3; DNA: TGCGCCAGCAGGATGGGGACTAGCGGGAGGGGGTCAGATACGCAGTATTTT; CDR3: CASRMGTSGRGSDTQYF
D: TRBD1; V: TRBV28; size: -; J: TRBJ1-4; DNA: TGTGCCAGCAGACCTGGGACAGCGAATTTTGCAACTAATGAAAAACTGTTTTTT; CDR3: CASRPGTANFATNEKLFF
D: -; V: TRBV9; size: -; J: TRBJ2-5; DNA: TGTGCCAGCAGCGCCACGAGCCCGGGGGCCCAGTACTTC; CDR3: CASSATSPGAQYF
D: -; V: TRBV18; size: -; J: TRBJ1-1; DNA: TGTGCCAGCTCACCTCAGGACAGCTTGAACACTGAAGCTTTCTTT; CDR3: CASSPQDSLNTEAFF
D: TRBD2; V: TRBV18; size: -; J: TRBJ2-7; DNA: TGTGCCAGCTCAGCGACTAGCAACGAGCAGTACTTC; CDR3: CASSATSNEQYF
D: TRBD1; V: TRBV30; size: -; J: TRBJ2-6; DNA: TGTGCCTGCCCCGGCCGACAGGGGCGCCGCTCTGGGGCCAACGTCCTGACTTTC; CDR3: CACPGRQGRRSGANVLTF
D: -; V: TRBV28; size: few; J: TRBJ1-5; DNA: TGTGCCAGCAGTACAGTTGATCAGCCCCAGCATTTT; CDR3: CASSTVDQPQHF
D: TRBD2; V: TRBV2; size: few; J: TRBJ2-1; DNA: TGTGCCAGCAGTGAAGCGCCTAGCGGGAGTAATAATGAGCAGTTCTTC; CDR3: CASSEAPSGSNNEQFF